What follows are 22 T cell receptor beta chains derived from one specimen sequenced in a study of glioma-infiltrating T cells after dendritic cell vaccination. The data were produced by immunoSEQ multiplex PCR, yet TCRdb's version contains in-frame clones alone and is incomplete. This table holds tens of thousands of clones, 65% to 90% found once. The material was blood, obtained before dendritic cell vaccination. The receptor set was obtained from a human donor with glioblastoma.

For this clone: At one boundary the junction diverges from the germline segment, which might be a read error. This rearrangement joins TRBV7-2 to TRBJ2-3; 13 nucleotides agree with TRBD2. The CDR3 runs to 16 residues. The V gene's germline CDR1 is SGHTA and CDR2 FQGNSA. For the CDR3, the DNA is TGTGCCAGCAGCTCCCGTTACCTTACCGGGACTAGCGGGGTCGGGTTT. This codes for CASSSRYLTGTSGVGF.

The rearrangement links TRBV9 to TRBJ2-7, with 11 bases identical to TRBD1. Germline assignment: CDR1 SGDLS and CDR2 YYNGEE. This CDR3 has 14 residues. V was clipped by 3 bases and J by 4 bases; unmatched bases: 3. CDR3 residues: CASSEGTGGYEQYF. In DNA form, the CDR3 reads TGTGCCAGCAGCGAGGGGACAGGGGGATACGAGCAGTACTTC.

Here the CDR3 DNA reads TGTGCCAGCAGCCCCGGACAGGGGCCCTACAATGAGCAGTTCTTC. Encoded protein: CASSPGQGPYNEQFF. The rearrangement links TRBV7-6 to TRBJ2-1; 9 positions match TRBD1. The germline gives CDR1 SGHVS, CDR2 FNYEAQ. The CDR3 length is 15 residues. With 5 bases clipped from V and 2 bases from J, the junction kept 4 bases outside the gene matches. Full variable domain (remainder filled in from reference TRBV7-6 and TRBJ2-1): GAGVSQSPRYKVTKRGQDVALRCDPISGHVSLYWYRQALGQGPEFLTYFNYEAQQDKSGLPNDRFSAERPEGSISTLTIQRTEQRDSAMYRCASSPGQGPYNEQFFGPGTRLTVL.

V usage is TRBV15 and J usage is TRBJ1-6; possible D gene TRBD1, 5 bases. The CDR3 loop spans 19 amino acids. Germline V lookup: CDR1 LNHNV, CDR2 YYDKDF (reference sequence). Trimming cost V 0 bases and J 9 bases, with 24 bases left between them. The CDR3 protein is CATSRDSGFVAGLSSPLHF. In DNA, the CDR3 is TGTGCCACCAGCAGAGATTCCGGGTTTGTGGCAGGGCTCAGTTCACCCCTCCACTTT.

V is TRBV10-3 and J is TRBJ1-1; TRBD1 might be the D (5 bases). This CDR3 region has 14 residues. Germline loops: CDR1 ENHRY, CDR2 SYGVKD. V lost 8 bases and J lost 4, with 17 bases in between. The CDR3: CAIQGGYGGTEAFF. The DNA for the CDR3 is TGTGCCATCCAGGGCGGGTACGGGGGCACTGAAGCTTTCTTT.

V usage is TRBV7-9 and J usage is TRBJ1-2; 10 bases map to TRBD1. Germline V gene data show CDR1 as SEHNR and CDR2 as FQNEAQ (reference sequence). This CDR3 has 16 amino acids. Trimming at V came to 4 bases and at J to 2 bases, leaving 7 bases not matched to a gene. The CDR3 sequence: CASSSVPGQGNYGYTF. CDR3 nucleotides: TGTGCCAGCAGCTCTGTCCCGGGACAGGGGAACTATGGCTACACCTTC. The whole variable domain, remainder taken from reference TRBV7-9 and TRBJ1-2, is DTGVSQNPRHKITKRGQNVTFRCDPISEHNRLYWYRQTLGQGPEFLTYFQNEAQLEKSRLLSDRFSAERPKGSFSTLEIQRTEQGDSAMYLCASSSVPGQGNYGYTFGSGTRLTVV.

The rearrangement joins TRBV28 to TRBJ2-7, with TRBD1 matching over 7 bases. Germline V gene lookup returns CDR1 MDHEN and CDR2 SYDVKM. The trim removed 6 bases at V and 3 bases at J, leaving 5 bases unmatched. There are 13 residues in the CDR3. For the CDR3, the DNA is TGTGCCAGCAGCTTTACAGGGGTCTACGAGCAGTACTTC. Its protein is CASSFTGVYEQYF.

This rearrangement joins TRBV28 to TRBJ2-1; 13 bases agree with TRBD2. The CDR3 spans 15 residues. Germline V gene lookup returns CDR1 MDHEN and CDR2 SYDVKM. The J segment lost 6 bases and the V segment lost 5 bases, leaving 4 bases of the junction unmatched. DNA of the CDR3: TGTGCCAGCAGTGGACTAGCGGGAGAGCGCAATGAGCAGTTCTTC. It translates to CASSGLAGERNEQFF.

This sequence joins TRBV6-6 and TRBJ2-7; tentatively, D is TRBD2 (6 bases). The CDR3 is 13 amino acids. Deletions cut 6 bases from V and 3 bases from J, with 12 bases between. The V gene's germline CDR1 is MNHNY and CDR2 SVGAGI (reference sequence). The CDR3 nucleotides read TGTGCCAGCAGGACTCCGGGGGTCTACGAGCAGTACTTC. It yields the protein CASRTPGVYEQYF.

This clone has just one count. The V call is TRBV7-9, the J call TRBJ2-7; TRBD1 matches at 7 bases. J lost 3 bases, V lost 5 bases, and 10 bases had no gene match. CDR1 is SEHNR and CDR2 is FQNEAQ in the germline V gene (reference sequence). The CDR3 totals 15 residues. For the CDR3, the DNA is TGTGCCAGCAGCCCAGGGACAGTCACGGACTACGAGCAGTACTTC. Protein product: CASSPGTVTDYEQYF.

This chain joins TRBV19 and TRBJ2-1; TRBD2 might be the D (7 bases). V lost 10 bases and J 5 bases, leaving 21 bases between the germline ends. Germline V gene data show CDR1 as LNHDA and CDR2 as SQIVND (reference sequence). CDR3 length equals 15 residues. The CDR3 DNA is TGTGCCACCGTGACCGGGGGCGGGACTAACAATGAGCAGTTCTTC. Its translation is CATVTGGGTNNEQFF.

The rearrangement joins TRBV7-2 to TRBJ2-1, with D perhaps matching TRBD2 (6 bases). The CDR3 has 16 residues. Germline values: CDR1 SGHTA, CDR2 FQGNSA. The V end was cut by 0 bases, the J end by 4 bases, with 13 bases between. The CDR3 DNA is TGTGCCAGCAGCTTAGCGCGCTCCGGGGGTTACAATGAGCAGTTCTTC. Translation: CASSLARSGGYNEQFF.

The chain employs TRBV6-5 and TRBJ1-2, with 8 nucleotides matching TRBD1. V trimming: 1 base; J trimming: 8 bases; junction bases outside the gene matches: 6. The CDR3 runs to 14 residues. Germline V gene data show CDR1 as MNHEY and CDR2 as SVGAGI. The CDR3 DNA follows: TGTGCCAGCAGTTACTTTCAGGGGGCGCCCGGCTACACCTTC. It specifies CASSYFQGAPGYTF.

V is TRBV27 and J is TRBJ1-2, with 12 bases matching TRBD1. The CDR3 extends over 18 amino acids. Per germline, CDR1 MNHEY and CDR2 SMNVEV (reference sequence). Trimming removed 5 bases from V and 8 bases from J; junction bases left unmatched: 18. Written as DNA, the CDR3 is TGTGCCAGCAGTGCATTAGGGGGGGACAGGGGGCTATATGGCGGCTACACCTTC. This translates into CASSALGGDRGLYGGYTF.

J is TRBJ2-3 and V is TRBV5-4, with 12 bases fitting TRBD2. CDR3 length: 17 residues. Germline trimming cut 5 bases from V and 5 bases from J; bases unmatched to any gene: 12. Germline V gives CDR1 SGHNT, CDR2 YYREEE (reference sequence). The CDR3 sequence: CASSPRLAGAGGDTQYF. CDR3 DNA sequence: TGTGCCAGCAGTCCACGACTAGCGGGGGCTGGGGGAGATACGCAGTATTTT. Using reference TRBV5-4 and TRBJ2-3 for the parts outside the CDR3, the full variable domain is ETGVTQSPTHLIKTRGQQVTLRCSSQSGHNTVSWYQQALGQGPQFIFQYYREEENGRGNFPPRFSGLQFPNYSSELNVNALELDDSALYLCASSPRLAGAGGDTQYFGPGTRLTVL.

The chain employs TRBV6-5 and TRBJ1-1; D is unresolved. The V gene lost 6 bases and the J gene lost 5 bases, with 7 bases spanning the gap. The CDR3 consists of 11 residues. CDR1 MNHEY and CDR2 SVGAGI come from the germline V gene. The CDR3 coding sequence is TGTGCCAGCAGGCGGGGAACTGAAGCTTTCTTT. It encodes CASRRGTEAFF.

The J gene is TRBJ1-2, the V gene TRBV4-1; tentative D call: TRBD1 (6 bases). Germline loops: CDR1 MGHRA, CDR2 YSYEKL. V was trimmed by 1 base and J by 3 bases, leaving 12 bases between them. The length of the CDR3 is 15 residues. CDR3: CASSQVGGRDYGYTF. The CDR3 DNA is TGCGCCAGCAGCCAAGTGGGGGGGCGAGACTATGGCTACACCTTC.

To note about this clone: One end of the junction does not line up with germline, which may come from a read error. The chain has TRBV5-1 and TRBJ1-6; a weak D match, TRBD1 (6 bases). This CDR3 comprises 15 residues. Germline values: CDR1 SGHRS, CDR2 YFSETQ. The CDR3 region is CASRITGTSDSPLHF. As DNA, the CDR3 is TGTGCCAGCAGGATAACCGGGACATCTGATTCACCCCTCCACTTT.

The rearrangement joins TRBV30 to TRBJ1-5, with 7 bases identical to TRBD1. The trim removed 5 bases at V and 7 bases at J, leaving 8 bases unmatched. Looked up from germline, CDR1 is GTSNPN and CDR2 is SVGIG (reference sequence). This CDR3 has 13 residues. The CDR3 spells CAWGQQGRQPQHF. The CDR3, as DNA: TGTGCCTGGGGCCAACAGGGGCGGCAGCCCCAGCATTTT.

This clone appeared a single time. The chain employs TRBV29-1 and TRBJ2-7; 8 positions match TRBD1. Looked up from germline, CDR1 is SQVTM and CDR2 is ANQGSEA. This CDR3 comprises 14 residues. V was pared by 4 bases and J by 2 bases, with 7 bases of the junction left unmatched. The CDR3 reads CSVGWSGQAYEQYF. CDR3 bases: TGCAGCGTTGGGTGGTCGGGACAGGCCTACGAGCAGTACTTC.

The V and J genes are TRBV9 and TRBJ2-5, with 10 bases that match TRBD1. The CDR3 is 15 residues long. From germline, CDR1 is SGDLS and CDR2 YYNGEE. J gave up 4 bases and V 4 bases, and 7 bases lay outside the gene matches. The CDR3 DNA sequence: TGTGCCAGCAGCCTCCGGACAGGGGGAGGAGAGACCCAGTACTTC. Translating gives CASSLRTGGGETQYF.

This clone was seen a handful of times. The chain combines TRBV2 with TRBJ1-5, with D perhaps matching TRBD1 (6 bases). Deletions cut 2 bases from V and 7 bases from J, with 15 bases between. The germline V gene has CDR1 SNHLY and CDR2 FYNNEI. This CDR3 has 15 residues. CDR3 loop: CASSERGQGSQPQHF. CDR3 DNA sequence: TGTGCCAGCAGTGAAAGGGGTCAGGGGAGCCAGCCCCAGCATTTT.